This entry lists 3 T cell receptor beta chains sequenced from one sample in a study of OX40 agonist ivuxolimab in advanced cancers. Assay: immunoSEQ multiplex PCR; the TCRdb copy retains only in-frame clones and omits some. Of tens of thousands of clones listed, nearly 85% were seen once; the top ten hold 2.5% to 3.5%. Sequences were derived from CD4+ or CD8+ T cells sorted from blood, sampled in a trial of the OX40 agonist ivuxolimab. The receptors here all came from an adult with an advanced solid tumor such as melanoma, head and neck, liver or kidney cancer.

The chain combines TRBV7-2 with TRBJ1-2, with D possibly TRBD1 on 5 matching bases. Germline CDR1 SGHTA, CDR2 FQGNSA. Trimming cost V 5 bases and J 1 base, with 8 bases left between them. This CDR3 spans 13 amino acids. The CDR3 spells CASSPTDNYGYTF. CDR3 coding DNA: TGTGCCAGCAGCCCGACAGATAACTATGGCTACACCTTC.

V and J are TRBV19 and TRBJ2-7; 9 nucleotides agree with TRBD1. Losses at the gene ends were 8 bases for V and 3 bases for J; bases not matched to a gene: 2. The CDR3 consists of 12 residues. Per the germline V gene, CDR1 is LNHDA and CDR2 is SQIVND (reference sequence). The CDR3 spells CASGGQGYEQYF. CDR3 DNA: TGTGCCAGTGGGGGACAGGGCTACGAGCAGTACTTC.

This clone was seen many times. V gene TRBV5-1 combines with J gene TRBJ1-2, with a weak D call TRBD1 (6 bases). V was shortened by 1 base and J by 4 bases, with 14 bases between the two germline ends. Germline V gene lookup returns CDR1 SGHRS and CDR2 YFSETQ. This CDR3 comprises 15 residues. CDR3 nucleotides: TGCGCCAGCAGCTTGTTCCCAGGGGCTGCCTATGGCTACACCTTC. Its translation is CASSLFPGAAYGYTF. Full variable domain (missing parts from reference TRBV5-1 and TRBJ1-2): KAGVTQTPRYLIKTRGQQVTLSCSPISGHRSVSWYQQTPGQGLQFLFEYFSETQRNKGNFPGRFSGRQFSNSRSEMNVSTLELGDSALYLCASSLFPGAAYGYTFGSGTRLTVV.